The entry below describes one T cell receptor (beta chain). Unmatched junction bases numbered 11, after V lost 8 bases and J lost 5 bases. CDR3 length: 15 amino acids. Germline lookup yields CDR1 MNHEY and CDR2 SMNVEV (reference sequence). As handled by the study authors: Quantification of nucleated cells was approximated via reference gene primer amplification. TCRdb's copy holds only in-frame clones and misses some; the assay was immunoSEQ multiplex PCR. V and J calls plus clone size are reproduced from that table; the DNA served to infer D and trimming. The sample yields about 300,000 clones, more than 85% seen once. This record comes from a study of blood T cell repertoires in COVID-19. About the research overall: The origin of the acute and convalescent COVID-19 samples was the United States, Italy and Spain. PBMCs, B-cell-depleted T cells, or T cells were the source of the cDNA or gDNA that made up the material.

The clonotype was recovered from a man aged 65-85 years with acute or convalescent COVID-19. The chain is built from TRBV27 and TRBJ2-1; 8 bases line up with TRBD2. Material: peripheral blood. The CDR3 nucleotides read TGTGCCAGCCAGCTCCACTTAGCGGGGAACAATGAGCAGTTCTTC. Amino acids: CASQLHLAGNNEQFF.